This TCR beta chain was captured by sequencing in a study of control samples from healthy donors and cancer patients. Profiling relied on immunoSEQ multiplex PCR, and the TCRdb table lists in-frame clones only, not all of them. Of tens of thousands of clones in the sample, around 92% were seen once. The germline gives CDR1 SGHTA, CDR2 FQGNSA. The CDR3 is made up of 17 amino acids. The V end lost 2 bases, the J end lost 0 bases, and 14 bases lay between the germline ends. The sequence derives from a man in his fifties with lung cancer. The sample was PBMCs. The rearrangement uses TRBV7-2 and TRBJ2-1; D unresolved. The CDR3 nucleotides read TGTGCCAGCAGCTTATCCCGGGTGCGGAACTCCTACAATGAGCAGTTCTTC. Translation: CASSLSRVRNSYNEQFF.